These 32 T cell receptor beta chains were sequenced from one sample in a study of identical twins (dated by TCRdb to the mid-2010s). Library method: 5' RACE. TCRdb records Illumina HiSeq 2000 as the sequencer. TCRdb's own reprocessing of the public reads used fastp at Q25 and MiXCR and kept productive beta chains. Identical CDR3 proteins give one entry, which carries the most common genes and DNA. In this sample the table shows some 790,000 distinct CDR3 sequences, around a sixth of which occur a single time. The ten largest clones capture under 15% of the sample. The data were also submitted as part of a second study, on T cells expressing NK-cell markers.

Source material: PBMCs. The receptors were sampled from a woman younger than 30 in good health.

This clonotype was detected once. The gene calls are TRBV7-6 and TRBJ2-7; TRBD2 might be the D (5 bases). The V end was cut by 7 bases, the J end by 1 base, with 20 bases between. The CDR3 totals 16 residues. Germline CDR1 is SGHVS and CDR2 is FNYEAQ. The DNA for the CDR3 is TGTGCCAGCACCCCCTCACGGGGTTCGGGATCCTACGAGCAGTACTTC. Its translation is CASTPSRGSGSYEQYF. The complete variable domain, with remaining parts taken from reference TRBV7-6 and TRBJ2-7, reads GAGVSQSPRYKVTKRGQDVALRCDPISGHVSLYWYRQALGQGPEFLTYFNYEAQQDKSGLPNDRFSAERPEGSISTLTIQRTEQRDSAMYRCASTPSRGSGSYEQYFGPGTRLTVT.

A few counts support this clonotype. V is TRBV18 and J is TRBJ2-1; 8 bases align to TRBD1. The CDR3 runs 15 residues. V dropped 3 bases and J dropped 9; count of bases not matched to a gene: 10. Germline values: CDR1 KGHSH, CDR2 LQKENI. The CDR3 coding sequence is TGTGCCAGCTCACCCGGGACAGGTCGTATTTTTGAGCAGTTCTTC. This translates into CASSPGTGRIFEQFF.

The chain employs TRBV6-2 or TRBV6-3 and TRBJ2-1, with a tentative D call TRBD2 (5 bases). Trimming removed 4 bases at V and 0 bases at J, with 19 bases between. Germline-derived CDR1 and CDR2 are MNHEY and SVGEGT. The CDR3 runs to 18 residues. The DNA of the CDR3 is TGTGCCAGCAGTTTTCAGAGGTTCGGGATCAGCTCCTACAATGAGCAGTTCTTC. Translating it yields CASSFQRFGISSYNEQFF.

This clonotype was seen more than once but under ten times. The rearrangement links TRBV6-4 to TRBJ2-2; 9 bases agree with TRBD1. Trimming cost V 5 bases and J 6 bases; bases outside gene matches: 16. The CDR3 has 18 residues. CDR1 is MRHNA and CDR2 is SNTAGT in the germline V gene. Written as DNA, the CDR3 is TGTGCCAGCAGTCGTTCCTCCCTCGGGACAGGGTACTCCGGGGAGCTGTTTTTT. Translating it yields CASSRSSLGTGYSGELFF.

J is TRBJ1-2 and V is TRBV20-1; D is ambiguous. The CDR3 covers 13 residues. V was clipped by 5 bases and J by 7 bases, with 17 bases between them. Per the germline V gene, CDR1 is DFQATT and CDR2 is SNEGSKA (reference sequence). The CDR3 is CSAPLTLGSGYTF. The CDR3 nucleotides are TGCAGTGCTCCTTTAACCCTTGGGAGTGGCTACACCTTC.

The chain joins TRBV5-1 to TRBJ2-7, with 9 bases fitting TRBD2. CDR1 is SGHRS and CDR2 is YFSETQ in the germline V gene. The CDR3 is 18 amino acids. J lost 1 base, V lost 1 base, and 12 bases had no gene match. The CDR3 is CASSLKGSGSFVSYEQYF. The CDR3 DNA is TGCGCCAGCAGCTTGAAGGGTAGCGGGAGTTTTGTATCCTACGAGCAGTACTTC.

Notes on this clonotype: One end of the junction varies from germline; a read error may be responsible. The chain employs TRBV20-1 and TRBJ2-2, with D perhaps TRBD1 or TRBD2 (6 bases each). Germline V gene sequence: CDR1 DFQATT, CDR2 SNEGSKA (reference sequence). The CDR3 extends over 16 amino acids. The CDR3 loop reads CCARDRGQANTGELFF. CDR3 DNA: TGCTGTGCTAGAGATCGGGGGCAGGCGAACACCGGGGAGCTGTTTTTT.

The V gene is TRBV29-1, the J gene TRBJ2-3, with 12 bases fitting TRBD2. There are 13 residues in the CDR3. In germline, CDR1 is SQVTM, CDR2 ANQGSEA. Germline trimming cut 7 bases from V and 9 bases from J; bases unmatched to any gene: 8. This chain's CDR3 is CSATLAGGFTQYF. The CDR3 coding sequence is TGCAGCGCTACCCTAGCGGGGGGGTTCACGCAGTATTTT.

This clonotype was seen only a few times. This chain uses TRBV2 with TRBJ1-2; 8 nucleotides align to TRBD1. V gave up 5 bases and J gave up 8 bases; unmatched junction bases: 7. Germline V gives CDR1 SNHLY, CDR2 FYNNEI. The CDR3 is made up of 13 amino acids. The CDR3 bases are TGTGCCAGCAGTCCCTGGACAGGGAGGGGCTACACCTTC. Translated, it gives CASSPWTGRGYTF.

The V gene is TRBV29-1, the J gene TRBJ2-5; D is tentatively TRBD1 or TRBD2 (5 bases each). This CDR3 has 13 amino acids. V was trimmed by 7 bases and J by 5 bases, leaving 17 bases between them. The V gene's germline CDR1 is SQVTM and CDR2 ANQGSEA. CDR3 in DNA: TGCAGCGCCGGGGCCCGCTCCGACGAGACCCAGTACTTC. Translation gives CSAGARSDETQYF. Drawing the rest from reference TRBV29-1 and TRBJ2-5, the complete variable domain is SAVISQKPSRDICQRGTSLTIQCQVDSQVTMMFWYRQQPGQSLTLIATANQGSEATYESGFVIDKFPISRPNLTFSTLTVSNMSPEDSSIYLCSAGARSDETQYFGPGTRLLVL.

This chain connects TRBV19 to TRBJ2-7; D is possibly TRBD1 or TRBD2 (5 bases each). Looked up from germline, CDR1 is LNHDA and CDR2 is SQIVND (reference sequence). CDR3 length: 16 residues. The V end lost 6 bases, the J end lost 0 bases, and 18 bases lay between the germline ends. The chain's CDR3 is CASSPTWDGDSYEQYF. The CDR3 coding sequence is TGTGCCAGTAGCCCCACTTGGGACGGGGACTCCTACGAGCAGTACTTC.

There are a few counts of this clonotype. The V call is TRBV15, the J call TRBJ2-1; 9 bases align to TRBD1. The germline gives CDR1 LNHNV, CDR2 YYDKDF (reference sequence). The ends lost 0 bases at V and 4 bases at J; junction bases unmatched: 1. This CDR3 is built from 15 residues. CDR3 DNA sequence: TGTGCCACCAGCAGAGAGGACAGGGGTTACAATGAGCAGTTCTTC. It is translated as CATSREDRGYNEQFF.

This clonotype was counted between two and nine times. CDR3: CASSLGGARGETQYF. The DNA of the CDR3 is TGTGCCAGCAGCCTTGGGGGGGCGAGGGGAGAGACCCAGTACTTC. The rearrangement links TRBV9 to TRBJ2-5, with D possibly being TRBD2 (7 bases). In germline, CDR1 is SGDLS, CDR2 YYNGEE. The CDR3 loop spans 15 amino acids. V was clipped by 4 bases and J by 4 bases, with 17 bases between them.

This clonotype was recorded once. CDR3 region: CASNPLKQGGEGGYTF. Here the CDR3 DNA reads TGTGCCAGCAACCCGCTGAAACAGGGAGGAGAGGGGGGCTACACCTTC. J is TRBJ1-2 and V is TRBV21-1; no DNA check was done on the table's D call, TRBD1. TRBV21-1 is tagged as a pseudogene. CDR3 length: 16 residues.

This chain links TRBV6-1 with TRBJ1-2; D perhaps matches TRBD1 (5 bases). Germline V lookup: CDR1 MNHNS, CDR2 SASEGT. The CDR3 consists of 13 residues. V was pared by 4 bases and J by 8 bases, with 14 bases between. The chain's CDR3 is CASSARGTMGYTF. Written as DNA, the CDR3 is TGTGCCAGCAGTGCTCGGGGCACTATGGGCTACACCTTC.

The genes are TRBV28 and TRBJ1-2; D is unclear. This CDR3 comprises 13 residues. Germline V lookup: CDR1 MDHEN, CDR2 SYDVKM. V dropped 6 bases and J dropped 2 bases, with 10 bases sitting between them. CDR3 sequence (DNA): TGTGCCAGCAGAAGTCCAGAGAACTATGGCTACACCTTC. It codes for CASRSPENYGYTF.

The chain employs TRBV6-1 and TRBJ2-7, with 9 bases lining up with TRBD2. Germline CDR1 reads MNHNS; CDR2 reads SASEGT. After removal of 7 bases from V and 6 bases from J, the junction contained 13 bases not matched to a gene. This CDR3 spans 15 amino acids. The CDR3 nucleotides read TGTGCCAGCAACGCCCCTGGAGCGGGGGGTCGCGAGCAGTACTTC. It codes for CASNAPGAGGREQYF.

This chain joins TRBV7-9 and TRBJ2-2; 8 nucleotides match TRBD1. J was trimmed by 6 bases and V by 8 bases; bases with no gene match: 11. The CDR3 is 15 amino acids. The V gene's germline CDR1 is SEHNR and CDR2 FQNEAQ (reference sequence). The CDR3 loop reads CASSFRTGKAGELFF. The CDR3 region has the DNA TGTGCCAGCTCCTTTCGGACAGGGAAAGCCGGGGAGCTGTTTTTT.

This clonotype was observed at least ten times. The genes are TRBV5-1 and TRBJ2-3; D remains ambiguous. The germline V and J ends were trimmed by 1 base and 5 bases, with 5 bases remaining between them. Per germline, CDR1 SGHRS and CDR2 YFSETQ. The CDR3 length is 12 residues. The CDR3 DNA reads as TGCGCCAGCAGCTTGACCCGAGATACGCAGTATTTT. Residues: CASSLTRDTQYF.

This clonotype was seen only once. V and J are TRBV4-1 and TRBJ2-1; no definite D call. Germline CDR1 is MGHRA and CDR2 is YSYEKL. CDR3 length: 16 residues. V lost 0 bases to trimming and J lost 7 bases, with 16 bases between them. The CDR3, as DNA: TGCGCCAGCAGCCAAGATCTGGTAATCGCTGGGAATGAGCAGTTCTTC. Its translation: CASSQDLVIAGNEQFF.

The rearrangement joins TRBV20-1 to TRBJ2-7; 14 bases are shared with TRBD2. The CDR3 consists of 15 residues. Germline assignment: CDR1 DFQATT and CDR2 SNEGSKA (reference sequence). The V gene end was trimmed by 3 bases and the J gene end by 5 bases; junction bases not matched to a gene: 6. CDR3 nucleotide sequence: TGCAGTGCTAGGGGACTAGCGGGAGCGTCCCACGAGCAGTACTTC. It translates to CSARGLAGASHEQYF.

The V call is TRBV18, the J call TRBJ2-3; D is unresolved. The CDR3 consists of 16 residues. CDR1 and CDR2 (germline): KGHSH, LQKENI. V was shortened by 2 bases and J by 1 base, with 13 bases between the two germline ends. DNA of the CDR3: TGTGCCAGCTCACCAACCCTAACTCGGGGCACAGATACGCAGTATTTT. It specifies CASSPTLTRGTDTQYF.

This clonotype came up a few times. The J gene is TRBJ2-3, the V gene TRBV6-2 or TRBV6-3, with D uncertain. Germline-derived CDR1 and CDR2 are MNHEY and SVGEGT. Trimming stripped 2 bases from V and 0 bases from J, with 15 bases between. CDR3 size: 17 residues. CDR3 coding DNA: TGTGCCAGCAGTTACGTACTCGGCCAGACTAGCACAGATACGCAGTATTTT. Its protein product is CASSYVLGQTSTDTQYF.

The genes are TRBV5-1 and TRBJ1-1; maybe TRBD1 (5 bases). Germline-derived CDR1 and CDR2 are SGHRS and YFSETQ. The CDR3 is 15 residues long. Between the trimmed V and J ends, which lost 1 base and 1 base, there was a span of 11 bases. In DNA, the CDR3 is TGCGCCAGCAGCTTGTTGGGGCCTCGGAACACTGAAGCTTTCTTT. Its protein product is CASSLLGPRNTEAFF.

The table lists this clonotype with a few counts. The chain carries TRBV9 and TRBJ1-4, with unresolved D. The germline V and J ends were trimmed by 10 bases and 0 bases, with 10 bases remaining between them. There are 13 residues in the CDR3. CDR1 SGDLS and CDR2 YYNGEE come from the germline V gene. CDR3 sequence: CAGTDATNEKLFF. CDR3 sequence (DNA): TGTGCCGGAACGGATGCAACTAATGAAAAACTGTTTTTT.

Only a few counts were recorded for this clonotype. J is TRBJ2-7 and V is TRBV27, with TRBD1 identical over 8 bases. Per germline, CDR1 MNHEY and CDR2 SMNVEV (reference sequence). CDR3 size: 17 residues. The V and J ends lost 7 bases and 0 bases, in that order; junction bases with no gene match: 14. CDR3 region: CASTPTPGQVSSYEQYF. CDR3 coding DNA: TGTGCCAGCACTCCGACCCCGGGACAGGTTAGCTCCTACGAGCAGTACTTC.

The V and J genes are TRBV7-9 and TRBJ2-2; tentative D call: TRBD1 (6 bases). V dropped 2 bases and J dropped 4 bases, with 11 bases sitting between them. The CDR3 is made up of 15 amino acids. Germline V gene data show CDR1 as SEHNR and CDR2 as FQNEAQ (reference sequence). The chain's CDR3 is CASSLMGAGTGELFF. DNA for the CDR3: TGTGCCAGCAGCTTAATGGGGGCTGGCACCGGGGAGCTGTTTTTT.

This clonotype was detected a few times. The chain carries TRBV20-1 and TRBJ2-1, with 9 bases matching TRBD2. Per germline, CDR1 DFQATT and CDR2 SNEGSKA (reference sequence). The CDR3 totals 16 residues. V was pared by 0 bases and J by 3 bases, with 6 bases of the junction left unmatched. In nucleotides, the CDR3 is TGCAGTGCTAGAGATCGACTAGCGGTCGACTACAATGAGCAGTTCTTC. Encoded protein: CSARDRLAVDYNEQFF.

In its sample, this clonotype was seen a few times. V gene TRBV9 combines with J gene TRBJ2-1; perhaps TRBD2 as D (6 bases). Per the germline V gene, CDR1 is SGDLS and CDR2 is YYNGEE. V was cut by 0 bases and J by 4 bases, with 11 bases left in between. The CDR3 runs 15 residues. Written as DNA, the CDR3 is TGTGCCAGCAGCGTAGGGGGGGAACCTTACAATGAGCAGTTCTTC. The encoded protein is CASSVGGEPYNEQFF.

The V gene is TRBV20-1, the J gene TRBJ2-1, with TRBD1 identical over 11 bases. Germline trimming cut 0 bases from V and 4 bases from J; bases unmatched to any gene: 2. This CDR3 has 15 residues. Germline loops: CDR1 DFQATT, CDR2 SNEGSKA (reference sequence). In DNA form, the CDR3 reads TGCAGTGCTAGAGAGGACAGGGGGCATTACAATGAGCAGTTCTTC. Translating gives CSAREDRGHYNEQFF.

This chain links TRBV10-3 with TRBJ1-2; possible D gene TRBD1, 5 bases. The CDR3 runs 13 residues. The germline CDR1 and CDR2 sequences are ENHRY and SYGVKD. The V end was cut by 3 bases, the J end by 8 bases, with 13 bases between. CDR3 coding DNA: TGTGCCATCAGTGAAGCGGGTGGGGACGGCTACACCTTC. Translation gives CAISEAGGDGYTF.

The genes are TRBV21-1 and TRBJ2-3. TRBV21-1 is labeled a pseudogene. The CDR3 extends over 16 amino acids. In DNA form, the CDR3 reads TGTGCCAGCAGCAAAACCGTAGAGCCCAGCACAGATACGCAGTATTTT. Translated, it gives CASSKTVEPSTDTQYF.